The clone carrying this T cell receptor beta chain was seen repeatedly, ten times or more. CDR1 and CDR2 from the germline V gene are LNHDA and SQIVND (reference sequence). This CDR3 spans 13 amino acids. V was clipped by 5 bases and J by 2 bases, with 10 bases between them. This specimen comes from a study of CDR3 diversity in severe acne. Each CDR3 protein is one row after TCRdb ran MiXCR on the PCR reads. The data contain around 94,000 distinct CDR3 sequences, about half of them singletons. The sample was blood. The TCR was taken from a male donor with acne. The V call is TRBV19, the J call TRBJ2-7; weak D call: TRBD1 (6 bases). The CDR3 bases are TGTGCCAGTAGTTTCGGACAGACCTACGAGCAGTACTTC. Translation: CASSFGQTYEQYF.